This is a list of T cell receptor beta chains from one sample in a study of T cell responses to AZD1222 COVID-19 vaccine. The protocol was immunoSEQ multiplex PCR, while the TCRdb copy is restricted to in-frame clones and leaves out a portion. The sample carries around 120,000 clones, about 90% recorded once. The starting material was peripheral blood, obtained 28 days after the second AZD1222 dose. These receptors came from an adult who received the AZD1222 COVID-19 vaccine. Each CDR3 is given with its conserved first and last residue. Each record gives: J gene, D gene, clone size, V gene, CDR3 length, CDR3 DNA, CDR3 protein. A D gene is named only where the DNA matches it firmly. Size tells how often a clone was seen (once, few, many) or the class of an expanded clone, and some rows leave it out.

>TRBJ1-5|NA|NA|TRBV6-5|15
TGTGCCAGCAGGGGGGTGGCGCCGCGTTATCAGCCCCAGCATTTT
CASRGVAPRYQPQHF
>TRBJ1-5|NA|NA|TRBV28|15
TGTGCCAGCAGCCCTCAACCTCTGGGGAATCAGCCCCAGCATTTT
CASSPQPLGNQPQHF
>TRBJ2-1|NA|NA|TRBV19|14
TGTGCCAGTAGCCTAAATACAGGGTTGAATGAGCAGTTCTTC
CASSLNTGLNEQFF
>TRBJ1-4|TRBD1|NA|TRBV28|16
TGTGCCAGCACCCAGGGGGGGGTCGAAACTAATGAAAAACTGTTTTTT
CASTQGGVETNEKLFF
>TRBJ2-6|NA|NA|TRBV27|14
TGTGCCAGCAGCTCTACTACTGGGGCCAACGTCCTGACTTTC
CASSSTTGANVLTF
>TRBJ1-2|TRBD1|NA|TRBV7-3|14
TGTGCCAGCAGCTTGGGACAGCCTAACTATGGCTACACCTTC
CASSLGQPNYGYTF
>TRBJ2-2|TRBD2|NA|TRBV27|16
TGTGCCAGCAGTCGTTATAGCGGGAGGGCCACCGGGGAGCTGTTTTTT
CASSRYSGRATGELFF
>TRBJ1-5|TRBD1|NA|TRBV6-4|15
TGTGCCAGCAGTGACTCGACAGGGGGCAATCAGCCCCAGCATTTT
CASSDSTGGNQPQHF
>TRBJ1-2|TRBD1|NA|TRBV11-1|14
TGTGCCAGCAGCTGGGACAGGGAGAACTATGGCTACACCTTC
CASSWDRENYGYTF
>TRBJ1-4|NA|NA|TRBV30|15
TGTGCCTGGAGTGATGGGACCGCTTCGGGTGAAAAACTGTTTTTT
CAWSDGTASGEKLFF
>TRBJ1-2|NA|NA|TRBV27|14
TGTGCCAGCAGTCAGGGCCCCGGAGGGCTAGGCTACACCTTC
CASSQGPGGLGYTF
>TRBJ2-3|NA|NA|TRBV6-5|13
TGTGCCAGCAGTTACCGGATGGCTGAAACGCAGTATTTT
CASSYRMAETQYF
>TRBJ1-1|TRBD1|NA|TRBV3-1/TRBV3-2|14
TGTGCCAGCAGCCAGCCAAGGGGAACAGGGGGATCTTTCTTT
CASSQPRGTGGSFF
>TRBJ1-1|NA|NA|TRBV28|17
TGTGCCAGCAGTTTACCCTCGGGGGGGCGCGTTAACACTGAAGCTTTCTTT
CASSLPSGGRVNTEAFF
>TRBJ1-1|NA|NA|TRBV6-5|14
TGTGCCAGCAGGACAGGAGTATTTAACACTGAAGCTTTCTTT
CASRTGVFNTEAFF
>TRBJ2-1|TRBD2|NA|TRBV6-2/TRBV6-3|15
TGTGCCAGCAGTTACCAGGGCGGGAGCTACAATGAGCAGTTCTTC
CASSYQGGSYNEQFF
>TRBJ1-1|NA|NA|TRBV28|12
TGTGCCAGCAGTTTATATCGCACTGAAGCTTTCTTT
CASSLYRTEAFF
>TRBJ2-2|TRBD1|NA|TRBV9|17
TGTGCCAGCAGCAATCAGCCTGGGACAGCGAACACCGGGGAGCTGTTTTTT
CASSNQPGTANTGELFF
>TRBJ1-6|TRBD1|NA|TRBV25-1|16
TGTGCCAGCAGTGATCGAAGACAGGGGTATAATTCACCCCTCCACTTT
CASSDRRQGYNSPLHF
>TRBJ2-7|NA|NA|TRBV28|14
TGTGCCAGCAGGCTTACATACGCAACCTACGAGCAGTACTTC
CASRLTYATYEQYF
>TRBJ1-2|NA|once|TRBV5-4|13
TGTGCCAGCAGCTTGGATAGGGATTATGGCTACACCTTC
CASSLDRDYGYTF
>TRBJ1-2|TRBD1|few|TRBV14|17
TGTGCCAGCAGCCAGTCCCGGGACAGGGGCCTCGGCTATGGCTACACCTTC
CASSQSRDRGLGYGYTF
>TRBJ1-5|NA|NA|TRBV2|14
TGTGCCAGCAATTGGGGAGGAGACAATCAGCCCCAGCATTTT
CASNWGGDNQPQHF
>TRBJ1-3|TRBD1|NA|TRBV5-1|16
TGCGCCAGCAGCCCAGGGACAGGGCACTCTGGAAACACCATATATTTT
CASSPGTGHSGNTIYF
>TRBJ2-3|TRBD2|NA|TRBV6-2/TRBV6-3|13
TGTGCCAGCAGCTATACTAGCGGGAGAACGCAGTATTTT
CASSYTSGRTQYF
>TRBJ2-3|TRBD2|NA|TRBV5-1|18
TGCGCCAGCAGCTTGAGGCTAGCGGGAGTGGGTAGCACAGATACGCAGTATTTT
CASSLRLAGVGSTDTQYF
>TRBJ1-5|NA|NA|TRBV7-9|15
TGTGCCAGCAGCGATGAGGGGGGTAGCAATCAGCCCCAGCATTTT
CASSDEGGSNQPQHF
>TRBJ1-6|NA|NA|TRBV30|13
TGTGCCTGGAGTCGGCCATATAGTTCACCCCTCCACTTT
CAWSRPYSSPLHF
>TRBJ2-5|TRBD2|NA|TRBV5-1|17
TGCGCCAGCAGCGATGCTCCGGGACTAGCCGCCCAAGAGACCCAGTACTTC
CASSDAPGLAAQETQYF
>TRBJ2-7|NA|NA|TRBV5-8|14
TGTGCCAGCAGCCCCTTCGCGAGCTCCTACGAGCAGTACTTC
CASSPFASSYEQYF
>TRBJ2-3|TRBD2|NA|TRBV7-9|16
TGTGCCAGCAGCTGGGGGGGTAGCGGGACCACAGATACGCAGTATTTT
CASSWGGSGTTDTQYF
>TRBJ1-1|NA|NA|TRBV25-1|12
TGTGCCAGCAGGGAGGGTTGGACTGAAGCTTTCTTT
CASREGWTEAFF
>TRBJ2-1|NA|NA|TRBV5-1|15
TGCGCCAGCAGCTTGGGGACTCGCGGTAAACATGAGCAGTTCTTC
CASSLGTRGKHEQFF
>TRBJ2-7|TRBD2|NA|TRBV6-5|13
TGTGCCAGCAGGAGGACTAGCAGGAACGAGCAGTACTTC
CASRRTSRNEQYF
>TRBJ2-3|NA|NA|TRBV28|13
TGTGCCAGCAGAACGACTACCCCAGATACGCAGTATTTT
CASRTTTPDTQYF
>TRBJ2-7|NA|few|TRBV27|15
TGTGCCAGCAGTTTATGGGGGAGACCCACCTACGAGCAGTACTTC
CASSLWGRPTYEQYF
>TRBJ1-2|NA|NA|TRBV9|13
TGTGCCAGCAGCGTAGGTGGGGACTATGGCTACACCTTC
CASSVGGDYGYTF
>TRBJ1-6|NA|NA|TRBV2|15
TGTGCCAGCAGCCCGAGGACCGGGTGGAATTCACCCCTCCACTTT
CASSPRTGWNSPLHF
>TRBJ1-2|NA|NA|TRBV27|17
TGTGCCAGCGGTTCAGTGGGATATACTCCTTCTAACTATGGCTACACCTTC
CASGSVGYTPSNYGYTF
>TRBJ2-3|NA|NA|TRBV28|14
TGTGCCTGTCTGCCGGGCCTTTGGACAGATACGCAGTATTTT
CACLPGLWTDTQYF
>TRBJ2-1|TRBD2|NA|TRBV19|15
TGTGCCAGTAGTATCTTGGCGGGAGACTACAATGAGCAGTTCTTC
CASSILAGDYNEQFF
>TRBJ1-4|NA|NA|TRBV23-1|16
TGCGCCAGCAGTCAAAGGTTCAGGGGCGCGGGGGAAAAACTGTTTTTT
CASSQRFRGAGEKLFF
>TRBJ2-7|NA|NA|TRBV28|13
TGTGCCACAAGGACGGTATATGGGTACGAGCAGTACTTC
CATRTVYGYEQYF
>TRBJ2-2|NA|NA|TRBV11-1|15
TGTGCCAGCAGTCGAAGGGCTATAACGGGCGGGGAGCTGTTTTTT
CASSRRAITGGELFF
>TRBJ2-3|TRBD2|NA|TRBV18|16
TGTGCCAGCTCACCAAATCTAGCGGGAGTTACAGATACGCAGTATTTT
CASSPNLAGVTDTQYF
>TRBJ2-1|NA|NA|TRBV9|13
TGTGCGACGAGCTCGGGGAGTAGCGATGAGCAGTTCTTC
CATSSGSSDEQFF